This record concerns one T cell receptor (beta chain) sequence. Its antigen is not identified. This entry comes from a study of cytomegalovirus exposure and HLA in healthy donors. Study context: For the approximately 410 genotyped donors, about 81% fell within the Caucasian-associated ancestry cluster.

V lost 0 bases, J lost 2 bases, and 6 bases stayed unmatched. CDR3 length: 17 amino acids. Germline V CDR1 and CDR2: LGHNA, YNFKEQ. The PCR ran on 60 Vbeta and 13 Jbeta primers. TCRdb's copy holds only in-frame clones and misses some; the assay was immunoSEQ multiplex PCR. The repertoire has 70,000 to 95,000 clones, approximately 80% of them found once; the top ten carry roughly 2%. Donors sampled were nominally healthy, though unrecorded immune exposures were likely. Study-level points and caveats: Reportedly, a later analysis found an Asian-associated ancestry cluster had fewer N-insertions than the approximately 670-donor mean.

The chain has TRBV4-2 and TRBJ2-2; the match to TRBD2 covers 7 bases. Sequenced material: PBMCs. This clonotype was obtained from a man younger than 30 in good health and CMV-seronegative. This CDR3 reads CASSQDVGGGNTGELFF. The CDR3 DNA follows: TGTGCCAGCAGCCAAGATGTGGGCGGGGGTAACACCGGGGAGCTGTTTTTT.